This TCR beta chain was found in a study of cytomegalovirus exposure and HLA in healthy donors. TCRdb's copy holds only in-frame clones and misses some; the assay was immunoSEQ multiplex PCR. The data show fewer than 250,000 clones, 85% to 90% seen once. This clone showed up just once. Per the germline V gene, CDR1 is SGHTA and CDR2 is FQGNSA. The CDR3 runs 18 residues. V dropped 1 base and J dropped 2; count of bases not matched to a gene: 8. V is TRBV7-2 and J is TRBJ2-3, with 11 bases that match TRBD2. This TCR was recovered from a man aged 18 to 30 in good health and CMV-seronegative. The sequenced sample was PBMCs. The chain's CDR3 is CASSLETGLAALTDTQYF. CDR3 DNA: TGTGCCAGCAGCTTAGAAACGGGACTAGCGGCCCTCACAGATACGCAGTATTTT.